Each of the 27 T cell receptor beta chains below was sequenced from the same sample in a study of OX40 agonist ivuxolimab in advanced cancers. Profiled with immunoSEQ multiplex PCR; TCRdb holds only in-frame clones, not every one. The table has about 60,000 clones, around 90% seen once; the top ten hold 11% to 15%. The sample here was CD4+ or CD8+ T cells sorted from blood, taken in a trial of the OX40 agonist ivuxolimab. The receptor set was obtained from an adult with an advanced solid tumor such as melanoma, head and neck, liver or kidney cancer.

The chain uses TRBV7-2 and TRBJ2-1; 9 bases fit TRBD1. V lost 5 bases, J lost 1 base, and 9 bases stayed unmatched. CDR1 is SGHTA, CDR2 FQGNSA, per germline. This CDR3 spans 17 amino acids. The CDR3 loop reads CASSITTGGGSYNEQFF. The CDR3 bases are TGTGCCAGCAGCATTACGACAGGGGGTGGATCCTACAATGAGCAGTTCTTC.

V gene TRBV10-3 combines with J gene TRBJ2-1, with D perhaps TRBD2 (6 bases). The CDR3 is 16 residues long. CDR1 is ENHRY and CDR2 is SYGVKD in the germline V gene. V lost 6 bases to trimming and J lost 7 bases, with 22 bases between them. As DNA, the CDR3 is TGTGCCATCAGCGAGGAGGGAGAACTACGCGCGAATGAGCAGTTCTTC. It is translated as CAISEEGELRANEQFF.

This clone appeared once. V and J are TRBV6-1 and TRBJ1-3; possibly TRBD1 for D (5 bases). The CDR3 contains 16 residues. CDR1 is MNHNS and CDR2 is SASEGT in the germline V gene. Trimming removed 4 bases from V and 0 bases from J, with 13 bases in between. The CDR3 protein is CASSGKAGNSGNTIYF. The CDR3 bases are TGTGCCAGCAGTGGAAAAGCAGGGAACTCTGGAAACACCATATATTTT.

The chain employs TRBV5-1 and TRBJ1-1, with D unclear. CDR1 and CDR2 (germline): SGHRS, YFSETQ. The CDR3 totals 14 residues. Trimming removed 2 bases at V and 1 base at J, with 9 bases between. The CDR3 loop is CASSLRPRNTEAFF. CDR3 nucleotide sequence: TGCGCCAGCAGCTTAAGACCCAGGAACACTGAAGCTTTCTTT.

CDR3 nucleotide sequence: TGCGCCAGCAGCCAAGCAAACCCGGGACAGGGTCCCGGAAACACCATATATTTT. Its protein is CASSQANPGQGPGNTIYF. V and J are TRBV4-1 and TRBJ1-3; 9 nucleotides align to TRBD1. Germline CDR1 and CDR2: MGHRA and YSYEKL. This CDR3 comprises 18 residues. Trimming at V came to 1 base and at J to 4 bases, leaving 11 bases not matched to a gene.

This clone was counted between two and nine times. The chain is built from TRBV7-3 and TRBJ2-7, with 10 positions matching TRBD1. V was pared by 6 bases and J by 2 bases, with 4 bases of the junction left unmatched. In germline, CDR1 is SGHTA, CDR2 FQGTGA. CDR3 length: 14 residues. CDR3 in amino acids: CASSSGTGAYEQYF. The DNA of the CDR3 is TGTGCCAGCAGTTCCGGGACAGGGGCCTACGAGCAGTACTTC. Full variable domain (remainder filled in from reference TRBV7-3 and TRBJ2-7): GAGVSQTPSNKVTEKGKYVELRCDPISGHTALYWYRQSLGQGPEFLIYFQGTGAADDSGLPNDRFFAVRPEGSVSTLKIQRTERGDSAVYLCASSSGTGAYEQYFGPGTRLTVT.

This rearrangement joins TRBV7-8 to TRBJ1-2; maybe TRBD1 (5 bases). The CDR3 totals 14 residues. Germline V gene lookup returns CDR1 SGHVS and CDR2 FQNEAQ. Trimming removed 5 bases from V and 4 bases from J, with 14 bases in between. CDR3 loop: CASSPSHGGYGYTF. The CDR3 nucleotides are TGTGCCAGCAGCCCTTCCCACGGGGGCTATGGCTACACCTTC.

The chain links TRBV5-1 to TRBJ2-3; 8 bases are a match to TRBD1. V lost 2 bases to trimming and J lost 4 bases; unmatched junction nucleotides: 3. Germline V lookup: CDR1 SGHRS, CDR2 YFSETQ. This CDR3 is 14 amino acids long. The CDR3 DNA is TGCGCCAGCAGCTTTGGACAGGGTGCAGATACGCAGTATTTT. Protein: CASSFGQGADTQYF.

The chain joins TRBV14 to TRBJ2-3, with no clear D. Trimming left V 4 bases short and J 3 bases short, with 11 bases between. This CDR3 has 14 residues. Germline CDR1 reads SGHDN; CDR2 reads FVKESK. This chain's CDR3 is CASSLLPGTDTQYF. The CDR3 nucleotides are TGTGCCAGCAGCCTCCTACCCGGGACAGATACGCAGTATTTT.

The rearrangement joins TRBV11-2 to TRBJ2-7; maybe TRBD1 (5 bases). This CDR3 contains 13 residues. Trimming left V 1 base short and J 4 bases short, with 8 bases between. Germline V gives CDR1 SGHAT, CDR2 FQNNGV. DNA for the CDR3: TGTGCCAGCAGCTTAGGACAGCTTTACGAGCAGTACTTC. It encodes CASSLGQLYEQYF.

The V call is TRBV7-2, the J call TRBJ2-1; the D gene is possibly TRBD2 (6 bases). Germline V gives CDR1 SGHTA, CDR2 FQGNSA. V was trimmed by 4 bases and J by 3 bases, leaving 13 bases between them. The CDR3 runs to 15 residues. CDR3 in amino acids: CASSWGSTSYNEQFF. The DNA for the CDR3 is TGTGCCAGCAGCTGGGGCTCGACTAGCTACAATGAGCAGTTCTTC.

The chain links TRBV27 to TRBJ1-1, with no clear D. V lost 6 bases to trimming and J lost 0 bases, with 8 bases between them. The length of the CDR3 is 13 residues. Per the germline V gene, CDR1 is MNHEY and CDR2 is SMNVEV (reference sequence). The CDR3 spells CASSRYMNTEAFF. Written as DNA, the CDR3 is TGTGCCAGCAGCCGTTATATGAACACTGAAGCTTTCTTT.

This clone is a singleton in its sample. This chain uses TRBV27 with TRBJ2-1; 8 bases align to TRBD2. The CDR3 length is 17 residues. The V gene end was trimmed by 7 bases and the J gene end by 4 bases; junction bases not matched to a gene: 15. Per the germline V gene, CDR1 is MNHEY and CDR2 is SMNVEV (reference sequence). CDR3 residues: CASKNYPGGAGYNEQFF. Written as DNA, the CDR3 is TGTGCCAGCAAGAACTACCCGGGAGGGGCGGGATACAATGAGCAGTTCTTC.

A single count supports this clone. The genes are TRBV12-1 and TRBJ1-2; TRBD1, as called in the table, went unchecked against the DNA. TRBV12-1 is deemed a pseudogene. This CDR3 has 15 residues. CDR3 sequence (DNA): TGTGCCAGCAGCTTCCCGGGACAGGGGCAGTCTGGCTACACCTTC. Translating it yields CASSFPGQGQSGYTF.

The chain couples TRBV7-3 to TRBJ1-2; D is uncertain. This CDR3 has 14 amino acids. The germline V and J ends were trimmed by 5 bases and 2 bases, with 12 bases remaining between them. The germline V gene has CDR1 SGHTA and CDR2 FQGTGA. CDR3 DNA: TGTGCCAGCAGCCGAGATGGGCAAAACTATGGCTACACCTTC. Translated: CASSRDGQNYGYTF.

The chain links TRBV11-1 to TRBJ2-5, with unresolved D. The J call may not be correct, given that the DNA end is closer to TRBJ2-7. Per germline, CDR1 SGHAT and CDR2 FQDESV (reference sequence). The CDR3 is made up of 12 amino acids. The CDR3 sequence: CASSRGGYEQYF. For the CDR3, the DNA is TGTGCCAGCAGCCGCGGTGGCTACGAGCAGTACTTC.

V usage is TRBV12-1 and J usage is TRBJ2-1; TRBD1, as called in the table, went unchecked against the DNA. TRBV12-1 is listed as a pseudogene. The CDR3 contains 16 residues. DNA of the CDR3: TGTGCCAGCAGCTCAGGGATCCCCTCCTTATACAATGAGCAGTTCTTC. It translates to CASSSGIPSLYNEQFF.

V and J are TRBV7-2 and TRBJ2-7; D perhaps matches TRBD2 (5 bases). The CDR3 runs 13 residues. Trimming removed 6 bases from V and 7 bases from J, with 16 bases in between. Germline CDR1 and CDR2: SGHTA and FQGNSA. Here the CDR3 reads CASSPGVLREQYF. As DNA, the CDR3 is TGTGCCAGCAGTCCCGGGGTTCTGAGGGAGCAGTACTTC.

The chain carries TRBV4-2 and TRBJ1-2; tentatively, D is TRBD1 (5 bases). Germline values: CDR1 LGHNA, CDR2 YNFKEQ. The CDR3 is 14 amino acids. The V and J ends lost 0 bases and 7 bases respectively, with 12 bases between them. The CDR3 reads CASSQDRTLPGYTF. Written as DNA, the CDR3 is TGTGCCAGCAGCCAAGATAGGACATTGCCTGGCTACACCTTC.

This rearrangement joins TRBV5-1 to TRBJ2-1, with 13 positions matching TRBD2. This CDR3 is built from 16 residues. Germline assignment: CDR1 SGHRS and CDR2 YFSETQ. J was trimmed by 10 bases and V by 3 bases; bases with no gene match: 10. As DNA, the CDR3 is TGCGCCAGCAGCTATTCCGGGACTAGCGGGGCCGGGGAGCAGTTCTTC. Translation gives CASSYSGTSGAGEQFF.

The rearrangement links TRBV7-6 to TRBJ2-2, with D maybe TRBD1 (6 bases). This CDR3 is 18 amino acids long. The germline V gene has CDR1 SGHVS and CDR2 FNYEAQ. V shed 3 bases and J shed 0 bases, with 17 bases lying between them. The CDR3 protein is CASSFRPTGLTNTGELFF. DNA of the CDR3: TGTGCCAGCAGCTTCCGACCCACAGGGCTAACGAACACCGGGGAGCTGTTTTTT.

The chain recombines TRBV7-9 with TRBJ2-3; TRBD2 aligns across 8 bases. The CDR3 length is 14 residues. The germline V gene has CDR1 SEHNR and CDR2 FQNEAQ (reference sequence). Unmatched junction bases numbered 6, after V lost 2 bases and J lost 8 bases. CDR3 DNA sequence: TGTGCCAGCAGCTTACCGGGACTAGTTGTTACGCAGTATTTT. It encodes CASSLPGLVVTQYF. Supplemented by reference TRBV7-9 and TRBJ2-3, the full variable domain reads DTGVSQNPRHKITKRGQNVTFRCDPISEHNRLYWYRQTLGQGPEFLTYFQNEAQLEKSRLLSDRFSAERPKGSFSTLEIQRTEQGDSAMYLCASSLPGLVVTQYFGPGTRLTVL.

CDR3: CASSRGQGSNSPLHF. CDR3 coding DNA: TGTGCCAGCAGCCGTGGACAGGGGTCAAATTCACCCCTCCACTTT. The J gene is TRBJ1-6, the V gene TRBV7-6, with 9 bases aligning to TRBD1. CDR1 is SGHVS and CDR2 is FNYEAQ in the germline V gene. V lost 5 bases, J lost 7 bases, and 6 bases stayed unmatched. The CDR3 length is 15 residues.

The chain uses TRBV18 and TRBJ1-5; D unclear. Germline lookup yields CDR1 KGHSH and CDR2 LQKENI. Trimming removed 2 bases at V and 7 bases at J, with 12 bases between. CDR3 size: 14 residues. The CDR3 sequence: CASSPGEVGQPQHF. The CDR3 coding sequence is TGTGCCAGCTCACCAGGAGAGGTAGGCCAGCCCCAGCATTTT.

The chain uses TRBV18 and TRBJ1-2; D uncertain. The germline gives CDR1 KGHSH, CDR2 LQKENI. Trimming shortened V by 1 base and J by 9 bases, and 12 bases separated the two germline ends. This CDR3 has 13 residues. This chain's CDR3 is CASSPRWGESYTF. In DNA form, the CDR3 reads TGTGCCAGCTCACCACGGTGGGGAGAAAGCTACACCTTC.

This chain connects TRBV7-2 to TRBJ1-4; D uncertain. Per the germline V gene, CDR1 is SGHTA and CDR2 is FQGNSA. V lost 4 bases and J 8 bases, leaving 17 bases between the germline ends. CDR3 size: 15 residues. CDR3 region: CASSSWTGPGEKLFF. CDR3 DNA: TGTGCCAGCAGCTCTTGGACGGGTCCGGGAGAAAAACTGTTTTTT.

This clone was counted a single time. V gene TRBV27 combines with J gene TRBJ2-7; the D is unclear. Germline CDR1 reads MNHEY; CDR2 reads SMNVEV (reference sequence). This CDR3 is built from 15 residues. V dropped 6 bases and J dropped 1 base, with 16 bases sitting between them. The CDR3 nucleotides read TGTGCCAGCAGGCTTAGTATACAGTCATCCTACGAGCAGTACTTC. Protein: CASRLSIQSSYEQYF.